The 17 T cell receptor beta chains reported below all come from one sample, sequenced in a study of post-analysis software for immune sequencing data. Study-level findings and limits: In patients, about five TRBV segments were more frequent than in controls, with TRBV5-6, TRBV5-1 and TRBV20-1 among them.

Sequencing libraries made from TCR beta cDNA carried unique molecular identifiers. Using its own MiXCR run on the PCR reads, TCRdb lists one record per CDR3 protein. The sample lists roughly 800,000 distinct CDR3 sequences, roughly 50% occurring once. For these receptors, no antigen is known. Input material: blood. The receptors shown here come from a girl aged 10-17 years with multiple sclerosis.

This clonotype has just a few counts. This CDR3 is CSVVETGEGEQYF. CDR3 nucleotides: TGCAGCGTTGTGGAGACAGGGGAAGGCGAGCAGTACTTC. V and J are TRBV29-1 and TRBJ2-7; 8 bases are shared with TRBD1. The CDR3 is 13 residues long. Germline V gene lookup returns CDR1 SQVTM and CDR2 ANQGSEA. V shed 4 bases, J shed 6 bases, and the junction held 8 bases outside the gene matches.

This rearrangement joins TRBV20-1 to TRBJ2-7; the match to TRBD1 covers 8 bases. This CDR3 region has 14 residues. Unmatched junction bases numbered 5, after V lost 0 bases and J lost 4 bases. Germline CDR1 reads DFQATT; CDR2 reads SNEGSKA (reference sequence). The DNA of the CDR3 is TGCAGTGCTAGAGATCTAGGACAGGGTTACGAGCAGTACTTC. Amino acid sequence: CSARDLGQGYEQYF.

This chain links TRBV4-2 with TRBJ2-3, with a possible D match to TRBD2 (5 bases). The CDR3 has 15 residues. The V end lost 0 bases, the J end lost 2 bases, and 9 bases lay between the germline ends. The germline CDR1 and CDR2 sequences are LGHNA and YNFKEQ. This chain's CDR3 is CASSQDGLATDTQYF. In DNA form, the CDR3 reads TGTGCCAGCAGCCAAGATGGGCTAGCCACAGATACGCAGTATTTT.

The chain uses TRBV4-1 and TRBJ1-4; no definite D call. This CDR3 has 13 residues. Germline CDR1 and CDR2: MGHRA and YSYEKL. V gave up 4 bases and J gave up 7 bases, with 10 bases separating them. DNA of the CDR3: TGCGCCAGCAGCCTTTGGAAACGTGAAAAACTGTTTTTT. This encodes CASSLWKREKLFF.

V gene TRBV29-1 combines with J gene TRBJ2-5; 7 positions match TRBD1. Germline V gene lookup returns CDR1 SQVTM and CDR2 ANQGSEA. This CDR3 contains 14 residues. The V segment lost 5 bases and the J segment 5 bases; nucleotides outside the gene matches: 11. In nucleotides, the CDR3 is TGCAGCGTTCTACCTACAGGGGCGGTCGAGACCCAGTACTTC. Residues: CSVLPTGAVETQYF.

The chain uses TRBV6-2 or TRBV6-3 and TRBJ2-2; 12 nucleotides line up with TRBD2. The CDR3 loop spans 17 amino acids. V shed 0 bases and J 5 bases; nucleotides not matched to a gene: 4. Germline assignment: CDR1 MNHEY and CDR2 SVGEGT. Here the CDR3 reads CASSYSPLAGGTGELFF. CDR3 DNA: TGTGCCAGCAGTTACTCGCCCCTAGCGGGAGGGACCGGGGAGCTGTTTTTT.

The chain employs TRBV20-1 and TRBJ2-5, with 7 bases matching TRBD2. CDR1 and CDR2 (germline): DFQATT, SNEGSKA (reference sequence). V lost 7 bases, J lost 5 bases, and 7 bases stayed unmatched. The CDR3 is 12 residues long. CDR3 in DNA: TGCAGTGGAAGGACTAGTTCCGAGACCCAGTACTTC. This encodes CSGRTSSETQYF.

The chain combines TRBV5-1 with TRBJ2-5, with D tentatively TRBD2 (5 bases). The germline gives CDR1 SGHRS, CDR2 YFSETQ. V lost 0 bases and J lost 3, with 9 bases in between. This CDR3 has 14 amino acids. CDR3 residues: CASSLGWREETQYF. The CDR3 DNA follows: TGCGCCAGCAGCTTGGGATGGCGGGAAGAGACCCAGTACTTC.

The chain carries TRBV4-3 and TRBJ2-7; D possibly corresponds to TRBD1 (5 bases). CDR3 length: 13 amino acids. V shed 3 bases and J shed 5 bases, with 11 bases lying between them. In germline, CDR1 is LGHNA, CDR2 YSLEER. The CDR3 reads CASSHSLGDEQYF. CDR3 in DNA: TGCGCCAGCAGCCACTCCTTAGGGGACGAGCAGTACTTC.

The V and J genes are TRBV5-1 and TRBJ2-7; a weak D match, TRBD2 (6 bases). Trimming removed 5 bases from V and 2 bases from J, with 11 bases in between. CDR1 SGHRS and CDR2 YFSETQ come from the germline V gene. The CDR3 spans 13 residues. DNA of the CDR3: TGCGCCAGCAGTTCGGGAGACCCCTACGAGCAGTACTTC. Translation gives CASSSGDPYEQYF. The full variable domain, its missing parts supplied by reference TRBV5-1 and TRBJ2-7, is KAGVTQTPRYLIKTRGQQVTLSCSPISGHRSVSWYQQTPGQGLQFLFEYFSETQRNKGNFPGRFSGRQFSNSRSEMNVSTLELGDSALYLCASSSGDPYEQYFGPGTRLTVT.

The CDR3 spells CSARDRIQLAAYNEQFF. The CDR3 DNA is TGCAGTGCTAGAGATCGGATCCAACTAGCGGCCTACAATGAGCAGTTCTTC. This chain links TRBV20-1 with TRBJ2-1, with 8 bases that match TRBD2. Germline-derived CDR1 and CDR2 are DFQATT and SNEGSKA (reference sequence). V dropped 0 bases and J dropped 2; count of bases not matched to a gene: 9. The CDR3 loop spans 17 amino acids.

This clonotype was observed a few times. The V call is TRBV7-2, the J call TRBJ2-1, with D hard to call. CDR1 and CDR2 (germline): SGHTA, FQGNSA. The CDR3 is made up of 14 amino acids. The V end lost 3 bases, the J end lost 2 bases, and 8 bases lay between the germline ends. DNA for the CDR3: TGTGCCAGCAGCTTGGTCGCCCCCTACAATGAGCAGTTCTTC. As protein: CASSLVAPYNEQFF. Drawing the rest from reference TRBV7-2 and TRBJ2-1, the complete variable domain is GAGVSQSPSNKVTEKGKDVELRCDPISGHTALYWYRQSLGQGLEFLIYFQGNSAPDKSGLPSDRFSAERTGGSVSTLTIQRTQQEDSAVYLCASSLVAPYNEQFFGPGTRLTVL.

This chain uses TRBV9 with TRBJ2-5; 12 nucleotides line up with TRBD2. CDR3 size: 16 residues. Germline lookup yields CDR1 SGDLS and CDR2 YYNGEE. J gave up 5 bases and V 0 bases, and 5 bases lay outside the gene matches. In DNA, the CDR3 is TGTGCCAGCAGCGTAGGGGCTAGCGGGAGGGGCGAGACCCAGTACTTC. Protein: CASSVGASGRGETQYF. The entire variable domain, with the rest obtained from reference TRBV9 and TRBJ2-5, is as follows: DSGVTQTPKHLITATGQRVTLRCSPRSGDLSVYWYQQSLDQGLQFLIQYYNGEERAKGNILERFSAQQFPDLHSELNLSSLELGDSALYFCASSVGASGRGETQYFGPGTRLLVL.

The V and J genes are TRBV7-9 and TRBJ2-3, with D perhaps assigned TRBD1 or TRBD2 (5 bases each). CDR1 and CDR2 from the germline V gene are SEHNR and FQNEAQ (reference sequence). Trimming removed 1 base from V and 11 bases from J, with 10 bases in between. This CDR3 has 12 amino acids. CDR3: CASSLGGVGQYF. The CDR3, as DNA: TGTGCCAGCAGCTTAGGAGGGGTTGGGCAGTATTTT.

The chain is built from TRBV28 and TRBJ2-4; a possible D gene is TRBD1 (6 bases). The J call may not be correct, given that the DNA end is closer to TRBJ2-7. The CDR3 consists of 14 residues. Germline V gene data show CDR1 as MDHEN and CDR2 as SYDVKM. The CDR3 region has the DNA TGTGCCAGCAGTCTCACAGGGTTCTCCTACGAGCAGTACTTC. This codes for CASSLTGFSYEQYF.

A note on this clonotype: The germline gene is not matched at one end of the junction; a read error may be the cause. The V and J genes are TRBV7-9 and TRBJ2-5; D remains ambiguous. CDR1 and CDR2 from the germline V gene are SEHNR and FQNEAQ (reference sequence). The CDR3 is 12 residues long. The CDR3 DNA follows: TGCGCCAGCAGCTTACGAGCGGAGACCCAGTACTTC. Translated: CASSLRAETQYF.

The chain carries TRBV20-1 and TRBJ2-2; D is perhaps TRBD1 or TRBD2 (6 bases each). There are 14 residues in the CDR3. Germline V gives CDR1 DFQATT, CDR2 SNEGSKA (reference sequence). Deletions cut 3 bases from V and 2 bases from J, with 10 bases between. The CDR3 protein is CSASRGLNTGELFF. The CDR3 bases are TGCAGTGCTAGCAGGGGACTTAACACCGGGGAGCTGTTTTTT.